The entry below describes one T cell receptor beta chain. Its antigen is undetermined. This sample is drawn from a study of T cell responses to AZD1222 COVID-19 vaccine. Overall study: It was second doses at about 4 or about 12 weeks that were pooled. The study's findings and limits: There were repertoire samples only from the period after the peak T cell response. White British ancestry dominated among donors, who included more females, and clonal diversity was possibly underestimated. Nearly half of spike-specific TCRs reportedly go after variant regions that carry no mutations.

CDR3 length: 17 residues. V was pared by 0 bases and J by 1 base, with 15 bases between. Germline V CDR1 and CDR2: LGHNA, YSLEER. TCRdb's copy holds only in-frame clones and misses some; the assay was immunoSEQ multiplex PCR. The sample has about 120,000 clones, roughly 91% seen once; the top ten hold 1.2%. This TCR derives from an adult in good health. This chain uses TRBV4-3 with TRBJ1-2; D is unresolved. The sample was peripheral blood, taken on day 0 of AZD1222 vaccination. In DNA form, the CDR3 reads TGCGCCAGCAGCCAAGATCCTCCGGGCTCGGTTAACTATGGCTACACCTTC. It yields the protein CASSQDPPGSVNYGYTF.